This T cell receptor beta chain appears in the sequencing data of a study of OX40 agonist ivuxolimab in advanced cancers. Study in general: Ivuxolimab was administered intravenously to patients at 0.01 to 10 mg/kg every 2 weeks. Patients treated during dose escalation were battling hepatocellular carcinoma, melanoma, renal cell or head and neck cancer.

The assay was immunoSEQ multiplex PCR, and TCRdb's table has in-frame clones only and misses some. In the table there are about 77,000 clones, about 84% of which are singletons. As regards this clone: What it recognizes is unknown.

Overall study results and limits: With doses of 0.1 to 3.0 mg/kg, CD4+ and CD8+ blood T cells had undergone clonal expansion by week 6.

Germline values: CDR1 SGHNT, CDR2 YYREEE (reference sequence). This CDR3 has 14 residues. Trimming pared 7 bases from V and 0 bases from J, leaving 11 bases between. With autoimmune disease history or systemic immunosuppression, patients were excluded. The sequencing here drew on CD4+ or CD8+ T cells sorted from blood, taken in a trial of the OX40 agonist ivuxolimab. The clonotype comes from an adult with an advanced solid tumor such as melanoma, head and neck, liver or kidney cancer. V is TRBV5-4 and J is TRBJ1-3; D gene unclear. The CDR3 region is CASGSRDSGNTIYF. In DNA form, the CDR3 reads TGTGCCAGCGGAAGCCGGGACTCTGGAAACACCATATATTTT.